This T cell receptor (beta chain) originates from a study of blood T cell repertoires in COVID-19. As for the study in general: Donors in the United States, Italy and Spain gave samples during acute or convalescent COVID-19. Sources were T cells, B-cell-depleted T cells, or PBMCs; the material itself was cDNA or gDNA.

Clones were sequenced by immunoSEQ multiplex PCR, and TCRdb holds only the in-frame ones, with some missing. Of 200,000 to 300,000 clones detected, 81% appear once; the ten largest clones hold roughly 7.4%. V shed 1 base and J 2 bases; nucleotides not matched to a gene: 6. The CDR3 has 18 amino acids. CDR1 is LNHDA, CDR2 SQIVND, per germline (reference sequence). A Seattle source enrolled patients during active infection and followed them longitudinally. The specimen sequenced was peripheral blood. This sequence joins TRBV19 and TRBJ2-1, with 12 bases identical to TRBD1. The source of this sequence is a woman aged 80 or over with COVID-19, enrolled during active disease. CDR3 loop: CASSIGGGTGGAYNEQFF. CDR3 nucleotides: TGTGCCAGTAGTATAGGTGGGGGGACAGGGGGCGCCTACAATGAGCAGTTCTTC.